This TCR beta chain comes out of a study of molecular identifiers for immune sequencing clone quantification. This CDR3 has 15 amino acids. Germline V gives CDR1 SGHNT, CDR2 YENEEA. The V end was cut by 3 bases, the J end by 2 bases, with 10 bases between. Sorting recovered naive CD8 T cells on a CD8+CD4-CCR7+CD45RA+ profile. Overall study results and limits: The study found clones above 20 RNA copies held over 99% of effector molecules and under 1% in naive cells. Spiked Jurkat TCR RNA equal to one cell could reportedly be picked out among over 850,000 naive cells.

Previously described methods and listed TCR primers were used for bulk TCR libraries. TCRdb processed the PCR reads anew with MiXCR; each CDR3 protein has one entry. The sample lists fewer than 100,000 distinct CDR3 sequences; 21% were seen once. Worth noting for this clonotype: Its antigen is undetermined.

The chain combines TRBV11-3 with TRBJ2-2, with no clear D. Sequenced material: naive CD8+ T cells from blood, with Jurkat cell RNA spiked in. The subset: FACS-sorted CD8+CD4-CCR7+CD45RA+ naive T cells. The TCR comes from a human donor in good health. Some libraries in this study had Jurkat cell RNA spiked in. CDR3 DNA sequence: TGTGCCAGCAGCTTCCGAGCTGGAAACACCGGGGAGCTGTTTTTT. The encoded protein is CASSFRAGNTGELFF.